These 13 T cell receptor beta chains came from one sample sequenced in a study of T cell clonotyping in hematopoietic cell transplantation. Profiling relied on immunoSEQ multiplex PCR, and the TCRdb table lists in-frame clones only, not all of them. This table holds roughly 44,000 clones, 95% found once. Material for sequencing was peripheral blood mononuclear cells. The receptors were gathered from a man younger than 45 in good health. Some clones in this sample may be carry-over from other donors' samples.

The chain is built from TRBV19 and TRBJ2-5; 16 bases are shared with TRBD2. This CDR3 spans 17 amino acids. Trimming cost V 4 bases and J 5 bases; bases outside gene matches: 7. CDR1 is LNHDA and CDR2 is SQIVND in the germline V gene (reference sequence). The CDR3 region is CASSRGLAGGLGETQYF. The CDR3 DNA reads TGTGCCAGTAGTAGGGGACTAGCGGGAGGGCTTGGGGAGACCCAGTACTTC.

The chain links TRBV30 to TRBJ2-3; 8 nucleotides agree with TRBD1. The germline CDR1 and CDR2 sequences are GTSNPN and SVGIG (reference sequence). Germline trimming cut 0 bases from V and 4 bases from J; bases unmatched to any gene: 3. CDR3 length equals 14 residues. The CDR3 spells CAWSVGQGADTQYF. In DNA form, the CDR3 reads TGTGCCTGGAGTGTTGGACAGGGAGCAGATACGCAGTATTTT. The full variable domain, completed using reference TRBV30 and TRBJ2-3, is SQTIHQWPATLVQPVGSPLSLECTVEGTSNPNLYWYRQAAGRGLQLLFYSVGIGQISSEVPQNLSASRPQDRQFILSSKKLLLSDSGFYLCAWSVGQGADTQYFGPGTRLTVL.

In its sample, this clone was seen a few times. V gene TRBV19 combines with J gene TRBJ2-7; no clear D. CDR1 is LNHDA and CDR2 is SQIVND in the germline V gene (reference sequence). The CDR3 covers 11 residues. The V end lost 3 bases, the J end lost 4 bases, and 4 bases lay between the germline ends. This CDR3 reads CASSMGYEQYF. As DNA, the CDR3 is TGTGCCAGTAGTATGGGGTACGAGCAGTACTTC.

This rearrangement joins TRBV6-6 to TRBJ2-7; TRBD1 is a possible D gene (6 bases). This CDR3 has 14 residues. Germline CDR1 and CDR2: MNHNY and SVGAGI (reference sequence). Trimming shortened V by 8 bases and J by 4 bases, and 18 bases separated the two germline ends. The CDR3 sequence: CASSRGQGKYEQYF. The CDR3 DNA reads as TGTGCCAGCTCACGCGGTCAGGGGAAATACGAGCAGTACTTC.

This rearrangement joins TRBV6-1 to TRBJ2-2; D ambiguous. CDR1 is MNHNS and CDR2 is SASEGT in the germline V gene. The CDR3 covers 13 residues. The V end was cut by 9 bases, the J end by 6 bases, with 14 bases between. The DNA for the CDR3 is TGTGCCAGTGAGGCCACAAGATCCGGGGAGCTGTTTTTT. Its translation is CASEATRSGELFF.

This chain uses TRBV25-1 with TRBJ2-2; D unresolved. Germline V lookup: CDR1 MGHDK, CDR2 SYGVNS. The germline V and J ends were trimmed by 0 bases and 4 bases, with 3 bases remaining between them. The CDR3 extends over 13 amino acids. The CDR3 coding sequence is TGTGCCAGCAGTGAATACAGCACCGGGGAGCTGTTTTTT. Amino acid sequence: CASSEYSTGELFF.

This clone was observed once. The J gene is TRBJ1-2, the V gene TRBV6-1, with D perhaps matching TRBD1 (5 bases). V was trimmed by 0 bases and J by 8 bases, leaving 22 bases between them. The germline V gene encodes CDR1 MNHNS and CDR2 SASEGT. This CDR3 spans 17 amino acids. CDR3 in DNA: TGTGCCAGCAGTGAAGCAATGTTCTCGGCAGGGAGGCAAGGCTACACCTTC. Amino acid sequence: CASSEAMFSAGRQGYTF.

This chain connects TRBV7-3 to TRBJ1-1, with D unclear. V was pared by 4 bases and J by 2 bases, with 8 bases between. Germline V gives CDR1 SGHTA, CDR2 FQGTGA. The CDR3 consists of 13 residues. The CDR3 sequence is CASSYGPNTEAFF. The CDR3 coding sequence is TGTGCCAGCAGCTACGGTCCAAACACTGAAGCTTTCTTT. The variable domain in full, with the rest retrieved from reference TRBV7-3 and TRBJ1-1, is GAGVSQTPSNKVTEKGKYVELRCDPISGHTALYWYRQSLGQGPEFLIYFQGTGAADDSGLPNDRFFAVRPEGSVSTLKIQRTERGDSAVYLCASSYGPNTEAFFGQGTRLTVV.

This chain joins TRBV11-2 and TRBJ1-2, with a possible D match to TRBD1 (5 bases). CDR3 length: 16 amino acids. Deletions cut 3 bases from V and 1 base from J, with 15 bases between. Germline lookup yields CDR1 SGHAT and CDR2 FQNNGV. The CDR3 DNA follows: TGTGCCAGCAGCTTTTTGGGCCCTGGGGGTAACTATGGCTACACCTTC. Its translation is CASSFLGPGGNYGYTF.

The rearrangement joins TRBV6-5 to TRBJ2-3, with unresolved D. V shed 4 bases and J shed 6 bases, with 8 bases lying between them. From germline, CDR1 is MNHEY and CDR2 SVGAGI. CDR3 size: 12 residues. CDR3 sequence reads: CASSSRTDTQYF. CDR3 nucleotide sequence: TGTGCCAGCAGTTCCCGTACGGATACGCAGTATTTT.

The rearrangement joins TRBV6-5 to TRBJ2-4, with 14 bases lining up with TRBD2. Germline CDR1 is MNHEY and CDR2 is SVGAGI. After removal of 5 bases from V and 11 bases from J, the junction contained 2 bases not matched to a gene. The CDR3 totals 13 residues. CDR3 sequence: CASSRTSGGFQYF. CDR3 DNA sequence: TGTGCCAGCAGTCGGACTAGCGGGGGGTTTCAGTACTTC.

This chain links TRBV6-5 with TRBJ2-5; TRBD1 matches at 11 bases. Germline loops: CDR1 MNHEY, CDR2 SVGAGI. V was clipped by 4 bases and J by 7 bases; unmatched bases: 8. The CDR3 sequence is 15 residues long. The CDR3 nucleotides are TGTGCCAGCAGTTCCGGGGGACAGGGGGGAGGGACCCAGTACTTC. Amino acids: CASSSGGQGGGTQYF.

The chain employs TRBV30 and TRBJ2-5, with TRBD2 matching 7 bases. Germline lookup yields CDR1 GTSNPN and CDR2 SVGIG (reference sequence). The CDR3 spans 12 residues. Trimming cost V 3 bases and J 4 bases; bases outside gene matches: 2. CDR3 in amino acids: CAWRREPETQYF. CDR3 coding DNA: TGTGCCTGGAGGCGGGAGCCAGAGACCCAGTACTTC.